This section outlines one T cell receptor (beta chain) sequence together with its context. These data originate in a study of blood T cell repertoires in COVID-19. The wider study: Sites in the United States, Italy and Spain provided acute and convalescent COVID-19 samples. T cells, B-cell-depleted T cells, or PBMCs supplied cDNA or gDNA.

Under the authors' procedure: From reference gene primer amplification, estimates of nucleated cell counts were derived. Assay used: immunoSEQ multiplex PCR; TCRdb lists only in-frame clones, some missing. Clone size and V and J calls were adopted from that table, with D and trimming inferred from the DNA. The sample lists more than 95,000 clones, less than 85% occurring once. CDR1 and CDR2 from the germline V gene are KGHDR and SFDVKD. The CDR3 contains 13 residues. Trimming stripped 4 bases from V and 6 bases from J, with 10 bases between. The TCR was taken from a man between 45 and 60 years old with acute or convalescent COVID-19. V and J are TRBV24-1 and TRBJ2-3; tentatively, D is TRBD1 (5 bases). The specimen was peripheral blood. This CDR3 is CATSELYRDTQYF. The CDR3 region has the DNA TGTGCCACCAGTGAACTTTACAGGGATACGCAGTATTTT.